The next 10 T cell receptor beta chains were all read from a single sample in a study of T cell responses to AZD1222 COVID-19 vaccine. The data were produced by immunoSEQ multiplex PCR, yet TCRdb's version contains in-frame clones alone and is incomplete. The sample lists some 50,000 clones, 65% to 85% seen once, with 25% to 30% in the top ten. The sequencing here drew on peripheral blood, taken on day 0 of AZD1222 vaccination. All receptors derive from an adult in good health.

The chain has TRBV11-3 and TRBJ2-1; D may be TRBD2 (6 bases). Germline-derived CDR1 and CDR2 are SGHNT and YENEEA. Trimming took off 10 bases at V and 6 bases at J, with 25 bases between the two ends. The CDR3 consists of 16 residues. The CDR3 DNA reads as TGTGCCACGCACCTCGGAGGGGAGGACTTTGGCAATGAGCAGTTCTTC. Its protein is CATHLGGEDFGNEQFF. Supplemented by reference TRBV11-3 and TRBJ2-1, the full variable domain reads EAGVVQSPRYKIIEKKQPVAFWCNPISGHNTLYWYLQNLGQGPELLIRYENEEAVDDSQLPKDRFSAERLKGVDSTLKIQPAELGDSAVYLCATHLGGEDFGNEQFFGPGTRLTVL.

This clone was observed once. The gene calls are TRBV28 and TRBJ1-4, with D tentatively TRBD1 (6 bases). The V gene's germline CDR1 is MDHEN and CDR2 SYDVKM. CDR3 length: 19 residues. V was cut by 1 base and J by 3 bases, with 21 bases left in between. CDR3: CASSLFAGWGGGSNEKLFF. Here the CDR3 DNA reads TGTGCCAGCAGTTTATTTGCAGGGTGGGGTGGGGGCTCTAATGAAAAACTGTTTTTT.

The chain combines TRBV28 with TRBJ1-4; tentative D call: TRBD1 (5 bases). Germline V gene lookup returns CDR1 MDHEN and CDR2 SYDVKM. The CDR3 is made up of 15 amino acids. The germline V and J ends were trimmed by 5 bases and 0 bases, with 10 bases remaining between them. This chain's CDR3 is CASSRRQTTNEKLFF. In DNA form, the CDR3 reads TGTGCCAGCAGTAGAAGACAGACAACTAATGAAAAACTGTTTTTT. Full variable domain (rest looked up from reference TRBV28 and TRBJ1-4): DVKVTQSSRYLVKRTGEKVFLECVQDMDHENMFWYRQDPGLGLRLIYFSYDVKMKEKGDIPEGYSVSREKKERFSLILESASTNQTSMYLCASSRRQTTNEKLFFGSGTQLSVL.

The rearrangement uses TRBV7-3 and TRBJ2-5, with no clear D. CDR3 length equals 14 residues. Trimming cost V 5 bases and J 1 base, with 11 bases left between them. CDR1 SGHTA and CDR2 FQGTGA come from the germline V gene. The CDR3 sequence: CASSLNKGQETQYF. The DNA for the CDR3 is TGTGCCAGCAGCCTAAATAAGGGCCAAGAGACCCAGTACTTC.

This clone was seen a handful of times. The V call is TRBV9, the J call TRBJ1-3; D uncertain. Trimming shortened V by 3 bases and J by 0 bases, and 10 bases separated the two germline ends. The CDR3 contains 15 residues. The germline CDR1 and CDR2 sequences are SGDLS and YYNGEE. CDR3 loop: CASSATESSGNTIYF. Here the CDR3 DNA reads TGTGCCAGCAGCGCCACAGAGTCCTCTGGAAACACCATATATTTT.

V usage is TRBV15 and J usage is TRBJ2-1; 8 bases match TRBD1. This CDR3 comprises 14 residues. V gave up 3 bases and J gave up 6 bases; unmatched junction bases: 4. Germline V lookup: CDR1 LNHNV, CDR2 YYDKDF (reference sequence). The CDR3 sequence is CATSRDRVGNEQFF. CDR3 sequence (DNA): TGTGCCACCAGCAGGGACAGGGTGGGCAATGAGCAGTTCTTC.

This clone was observed a handful of times. The genes are TRBV14 and TRBJ1-2, with unresolved D. Trimming stripped 3 bases from V and 0 bases from J, with 14 bases between. Germline V CDR1 and CDR2: SGHDN, FVKESK. The CDR3 totals 16 residues. The CDR3: CASSQDPLVSNYGYTF. The CDR3 DNA follows: TGTGCCAGCAGCCAGGACCCCTTGGTATCTAACTATGGCTACACCTTC.

This sequence joins TRBV7-2 and TRBJ1-4; D not resolved. Germline CDR1 SGHTA, CDR2 FQGNSA. V was cut by 2 bases and J by 3 bases, with 10 bases left in between. The CDR3 is made up of 15 amino acids. The chain's CDR3 is CASSLNAGSNEKLFF. CDR3 DNA sequence: TGTGCCAGCAGCTTAAACGCAGGCTCTAATGAAAAACTGTTTTTT.

The genes are TRBV29-1 and TRBJ2-7, with D tentatively TRBD1 (6 bases). Trimming left V 7 bases short and J 2 bases short, with 9 bases between. The CDR3 has 11 residues. The germline CDR1 and CDR2 sequences are SQVTM and ANQGSEA. The DNA of the CDR3 is TGCAGCGCTGAGGGGGCCTACGAGCAGTACTTC. Translation gives CSAEGAYEQYF.

The rearrangement links TRBV9 to TRBJ2-1; D is perhaps TRBD2 (5 bases). The CDR3 spans 14 residues. Germline CDR1 reads SGDLS; CDR2 reads YYNGEE. Trimming left V 0 bases short and J 7 bases short, with 11 bases between. CDR3 DNA: TGTGCCAGCAGCGTAGGTATTGAGGGTAATGAGCAGTTCTTC. It specifies CASSVGIEGNEQFF.